Below, 21 T cell receptor beta chains from the same sample are listed, as sequenced in a study of control samples from healthy donors and cancer patients. Profiled with immunoSEQ multiplex PCR; TCRdb holds only in-frame clones, not every one. The sample lists around 30,000 clones, 85% to 90% occurring once. Sequencing was performed on PBMCs. These receptors all stem from a woman between 40 and 50 years old with lung cancer.

The CDR3 region is CASSPPGTSGRRFTDTQYF. CDR3 sequence (DNA): TGTGCCAGCAGCCCCCCTGGGACTAGCGGGCGTCGGTTCACAGATACGCAGTATTTT. J is TRBJ2-3 and V is TRBV7-8, with TRBD2 matching over 12 bases. V was pared by 5 bases and J by 2 bases, with 14 bases of the junction left unmatched. Germline CDR1 SGHVS, CDR2 FQNEAQ. The CDR3 has 19 amino acids.

The V and J genes are TRBV18 and TRBJ2-3; maybe TRBD1 (5 bases). Deletions cut 2 bases from V and 2 bases from J, with 11 bases between. The CDR3 loop spans 15 amino acids. CDR1 is KGHSH and CDR2 is LQKENI in the germline V gene. The CDR3 DNA is TGTGCCAGCTCACCATTAACAGGCATCACAGATACGCAGTATTTT. Its protein is CASSPLTGITDTQYF.

This clone was found once. The rearrangement uses TRBV7-8 and TRBJ1-3; D is unresolved. This CDR3 is 15 amino acids long. CDR1 and CDR2 from the germline V gene are SGHVS and FQNEAQ. Trimming cost V 5 bases and J 0 bases, with 11 bases left between them. The CDR3 reads CASSPSGVSGNTIYF. The CDR3 DNA reads as TGTGCCAGCAGCCCGTCGGGAGTCTCTGGAAACACCATATATTTT.

This sequence joins TRBV6-2 or TRBV6-3 and TRBJ1-1; no definite D call. V gave up 0 bases and J gave up 0 bases, with 17 bases separating them. CDR3 length equals 18 residues. Germline-derived CDR1 and CDR2 are MNHEY and SVGEGT. DNA for the CDR3: TGTGCCAGCAGTTACTCGAGGGCGGCCCCGTTCGTGAACACTGAAGCTTTCTTT. It codes for CASSYSRAAPFVNTEAFF.

DNA for the CDR3: TGTGCCAGCAGTATCCGACAGGGGGGTCCGGGTACTGAAGCTTTCTTT. As protein: CASSIRQGGPGTEAFF. This rearrangement joins TRBV28 to TRBJ1-1, with TRBD1 matching over 9 bases. CDR1 is MDHEN and CDR2 is SYDVKM in the germline V gene. CDR3 size: 16 residues. V lost 5 bases and J lost 5; bases outside the gene matches: 12.

This clone was detected once. The V and J genes are TRBV5-1 and TRBJ1-3; tentatively, D is TRBD1 (5 bases). The CDR3 extends over 14 amino acids. V was pared by 0 bases and J by 4 bases, with 8 bases between. CDR1 SGHRS and CDR2 YFSETQ come from the germline V gene. CDR3 sequence (DNA): TGCGCCAGCAGCTTGGCCGAGGGGGGAAACACCATATATTTT. As protein: CASSLAEGGNTIYF.

V and J are TRBV15 and TRBJ2-1; TRBD2 agrees at 8 bases. The V segment lost 1 base and the J segment 6 bases; nucleotides outside the gene matches: 5. Per the germline V gene, CDR1 is LNHNV and CDR2 is YYDKDF (reference sequence). The CDR3 runs to 15 residues. This chain's CDR3 is CATSRAREGRNEQFF. CDR3 nucleotides: TGTGCCACCAGCAGAGCTCGGGAGGGGCGCAATGAGCAGTTCTTC.

This chain links TRBV29-1 with TRBJ2-3, with TRBD2 identical over 8 bases. This CDR3 contains 15 residues. CDR1 and CDR2 from the germline V gene are SQVTM and ANQGSEA. J was trimmed by 6 bases and V by 7 bases; bases with no gene match: 15. The CDR3 DNA reads as TGCAGCGGGGGATCGAGCGGGGGTATAGGTGATACGCAGTATTTT. Protein product: CSGGSSGGIGDTQYF.

The chain employs TRBV5-6 and TRBJ1-1; perhaps TRBD1 as D (6 bases). Deletions cut 1 base from V and 5 bases from J, with 12 bases between. The germline CDR1 and CDR2 sequences are SGHDT and YYEEEE. The CDR3 contains 14 residues. The CDR3 coding sequence is TGTGCCAGCAGCTTGTTGGGGGCGAGGACTGAAGCTTTCTTT. This encodes CASSLLGARTEAFF.

This chain joins TRBV5-5 and TRBJ2-1; D gene ambiguous. V lost 3 bases, J lost 0 bases, and 16 bases lay in between. CDR1 and CDR2 from the germline V gene are SGHKS and YYEKEE (reference sequence). The CDR3 consists of 17 residues. CDR3 sequence (DNA): TGTGCCAGCAGCTCTCGTTACGACGTCAGCTCCTACAATGAGCAGTTCTTC. It codes for CASSSRYDVSSYNEQFF.

This chain uses TRBV27 with TRBJ2-7; 7 positions agree with TRBD1. Germline CDR1 is MNHEY and CDR2 is SMNVEV (reference sequence). With V trimmed by 8 bases and J by 6 bases, 10 bases remained unmatched. This CDR3 is built from 13 residues. CDR3: CASGRGRIVEQYF. The CDR3, as DNA: TGTGCCAGCGGTAGGGGGCGCATTGTCGAGCAGTACTTC.

The J gene is TRBJ2-3, the V gene TRBV3-1 (or the pseudogene TRBV3-2); D gene unclear. CDR3 length equals 16 residues. CDR1 and CDR2 from the germline V gene are LGHDT and YNNKEL (reference sequence). V was cut by 4 bases and J by 2 bases, with 16 bases left in between. The CDR3 sequence is CASSRSRTVVTDTQYF. CDR3 nucleotide sequence: TGTGCCAGCAGCCGATCACGCACGGTCGTCACAGATACGCAGTATTTT.

The chain joins TRBV5-6 to TRBJ1-3; TRBD1 aligns across 7 bases. Germline-derived CDR1 and CDR2 are SGHDT and YYEEEE. This CDR3 is built from 16 residues. V lost 1 base and J lost 0; bases outside the gene matches: 4. CDR3 in amino acids: CASSLWTGRSGNTIYF. The CDR3 DNA follows: TGTGCCAGCAGCTTGTGGACAGGCCGCTCTGGAAACACCATATATTTT.

V is TRBV4-2 and J is TRBJ1-2; 7 bases are a match to TRBD1. The CDR3 extends over 15 amino acids. With V trimmed by 3 bases and J by 4 bases, 8 bases remained unmatched. CDR1 LGHNA and CDR2 YNFKEQ come from the germline V gene. CDR3 coding DNA: TGTGCCAGCAGCCAGATGGGGACAGACATCTATGGCTACACCTTC. Protein sequence: CASSQMGTDIYGYTF.

The J gene is TRBJ2-1, the V gene TRBV9, with D tentatively TRBD1 (6 bases). V was clipped by 4 bases and J by 4 bases, with 18 bases between them. The CDR3 is 16 amino acids. Germline loops: CDR1 SGDLS, CDR2 YYNGEE. The CDR3 bases are TGTGCCAGCAGCTCATCCGGGGACATAATATACAATGAGCAGTTCTTC. Its protein is CASSSSGDIIYNEQFF.

The V call is TRBV3-1 (or the pseudogene TRBV3-2), the J call TRBJ1-2; D perhaps matches TRBD1 (6 bases). The CDR3 spans 13 residues. V lost 4 bases and J lost 2, with 8 bases in between. The germline CDR1 and CDR2 sequences are LGHDT and YNNKEL (reference sequence). For the CDR3, the DNA is TGTGCCAGCAGCCGGGGGCAAAACTATGGCTACACCTTC. Encoded protein: CASSRGQNYGYTF.

The chain combines TRBV30 with TRBJ2-1; D might be TRBD2 (5 bases). CDR3 length: 13 amino acids. CDR1 is GTSNPN and CDR2 is SVGIG in the germline V gene (reference sequence). V lost 0 bases and J lost 10, with 13 bases in between. DNA of the CDR3: TGTGCCTGGAGTGTAGGAACGGGGAAAGAGCAGTTCTTC. Translating gives CAWSVGTGKEQFF.

This clone came up a few times. V usage is TRBV4-1 and J usage is TRBJ1-5; the D is unclear. This CDR3 has 15 residues. Germline V gives CDR1 MGHRA, CDR2 YSYEKL. The ends were cut back, 0 bases at V and 4 bases at J, with 10 bases in the middle. CDR3 coding DNA: TGCGCCAGCAGCCAAGATGGAATCAGAAATCAGCCCCAGCATTTT. Translating it yields CASSQDGIRNQPQHF.

This clone showed up just once. The V gene is TRBV6-5, the J gene TRBJ2-1; D is undetermined. V was clipped by 0 bases and J by 10 bases, with 4 bases between them. Germline CDR1 is MNHEY and CDR2 is SVGAGI. The CDR3 totals 11 residues. CDR3 sequence: CASSYSGEQFF. DNA of the CDR3: TGTGCCAGCAGTTACTCCGGGGAGCAGTTCTTC.

This chain uses TRBV4-2 with TRBJ1-2, with 7 positions matching TRBD1. CDR1 LGHNA and CDR2 YNFKEQ come from the germline V gene. The CDR3 spans 13 residues. The trim removed 4 bases at V and 2 bases at J, leaving 1 base unmatched. CDR3 region: CASSLGQNYGYTF. CDR3 nucleotide sequence: TGTGCCAGCAGCCTGGGACAGAACTATGGCTACACCTTC.

There are a few counts of this clone. The rearrangement links TRBV2 to TRBJ2-1, with TRBD2 as a possible D gene (6 bases). V was cut by 6 bases and J by 8 bases, with 14 bases left in between. This CDR3 region has 13 residues. CDR1 is SNHLY, CDR2 FYNNEI, per germline. CDR3 region: CASRRLVEDEQFF. The CDR3 DNA sequence: TGTGCCAGCAGGCGACTAGTCGAAGATGAGCAGTTCTTC.